The table lists the clone carrying this T cell receptor beta chain with many counts. Its cognate antigen is unknown. In germline, CDR1 is ENHRY, CDR2 SYGVKD. Trimming left V 4 bases short and J 8 bases short, with 12 bases between. The CDR3 covers 13 residues. Sample time point: sample taken at primary tumor resection. The sequenced material consisted of unsorted whole RNA from tumor, nontumor lung or frozen PBMC. The donor population consisted of some 67 patients with untreated, early-stage non-small cell lung cancer. This entry is derived from a study of spatial heterogeneity in lung cancer. For the study at large: Combinations of a unique TCR and a UMI were tallied in raw reads, and on average each appeared more than ten times. Overall study results and limits: Tumor TCRs that were ubiquitous and expanded showed up in blood more at resection than follow-up.

TCRdb analysed the 5' RACE reads with MiXCR anew, one entry per CDR3 protein. The profile shows about 75,000 distinct CDR3 sequences, 10% to 15% of them singletons. V is TRBV10-3 and J is TRBJ2-1; D ambiguous. The material sequenced was PBMCs, taken at surgery. The sequence derives from a male donor with early-stage non-small cell lung cancer. The CDR3 is CAISAGYLDEQFF. The CDR3 region has the DNA TGTGCCATCAGTGCCGGGTATCTCGATGAGCAGTTCTTC.